Each of the 4 T cell receptor beta chains below was sequenced from the same sample in a study of identical twins. TCRdb ran MiXCR on the 5' RACE reads and lists one entry per CDR3 protein. The data contain some 690,000 distinct CDR3 sequences, 21% of them singletons. Separately, the same data were catalogued under a study of T cells expressing NK-cell markers.

The specimen was PBMCs. All receptors come from a woman aged 18-35 years in good health.

J is TRBJ2-6 and V is TRBV14; possible D gene TRBD1, 6 bases. The V and J ends lost 0 bases and 0 bases respectively, with 9 bases between them. Germline V CDR1 and CDR2: SGHDN, FVKESK. This CDR3 has 17 residues. The CDR3 sequence is CASSQDRTASGANVLTF. In DNA form, the CDR3 reads TGTGCCAGCAGCCAAGATCGGACAGCCTCTGGGGCCAACGTCCTGACTTTC.

The rearrangement uses TRBV12-3 or TRBV12-4 and TRBJ2-7; TRBD2 might be the D (6 bases). The CDR3 is made up of 15 amino acids. Between the trimmed V and J ends, which lost 5 bases and 6 bases, there was a span of 20 bases. CDR3 residues: CASSPGWLDGGEQYF. CDR3 nucleotides: TGTGCCAGCAGTCCGGGGTGGCTCGACGGGGGCGAGCAGTACTTC.

This clonotype appeared a few times. V is TRBV29-1 and J is TRBJ1-1, with TRBD1 as a possible D gene (6 bases). Trimming stripped 3 bases from V and 0 bases from J, with 8 bases between. CDR1 is SQVTM and CDR2 is ANQGSEA in the germline V gene. This CDR3 is built from 13 residues. In DNA, the CDR3 is TGCAGCGTTGACAGGGGTTTGAACACTGAAGCTTTCTTT. Translating it yields CSVDRGLNTEAFF.

This clonotype was counted once. The CDR3: CAISERPALRETQYF. The CDR3 coding sequence is TGTGCCATCAGTGAGAGACCCGCGCTCCGAGAGACCCAGTACTTC. The chain uses TRBV10-3 and TRBJ2-5; D gene uncertain. V lost 2 bases to trimming and J lost 4 bases, with 14 bases between them. CDR1 is ENHRY, CDR2 SYGVKD, per germline. This CDR3 is 15 amino acids long.